The T cell receptor beta chain under discussion was sequenced for a study of human T cells and chemical hapten exposure. About the study: The study lasted approximately 26 weeks, and patients were dosed weekly with diphenylcyclopropenone on the scalp throughout.

This clonotype was seen ten or more times. Its cognate antigen is unknown. Germline trimming cut 0 bases from V and 6 bases from J; bases unmatched to any gene: 9. Germline assignment: CDR1 SQVTM and CDR2 ANQGSEA. The CDR3 has 16 residues. Via MiXCR, TCRdb re-called the RACE reads, giving one row per CDR3 protein. The table lists roughly 110,000 distinct CDR3 sequences, 10% to 15% of them singletons, with 1.5% to 2% in the top ten. This sample's time point: pre-sensitization, week 0. This sample's treatment: therapeutic diphenylcyclopropenone sensitization with weekly scalp DPC. Patients had alopecia, were aged 18 to 70, and were not pregnant. Notes on the study in general: Expanded TCRs produced significantly more large CDR3 similarity clusters than controls did.

This chain links TRBV29-1 with TRBJ2-1; TRBD2 aligns across 9 bases. The TCR comes from a woman between 45 and 65 years old with alopecia areata. Some clones in this sample may be carry-over from other donors' samples. The sequencing here drew on whole blood, taken in connection with sensitization to the hapten diphenylcyclopropenone (DPC). In DNA, the CDR3 is TGCAGCGTTGAAGATTGGGCAGCGGGAGGTACCAATGAGCAGTTCTTC. It specifies CSVEDWAAGGTNEQFF.